This T cell receptor (beta chain) was sequenced for a study of blood T cell repertoires in COVID-19. In the source study's methods: Quantification of nucleated cells was approximated via reference gene primer amplification. Clones were read by immunoSEQ multiplex PCR, and TCRdb kept only the in-frame ones, dropping some. V and J calls plus clone size are reproduced from that table; the DNA served to infer D and trimming. The sample lists 300,000 or so clones; about 90% were seen once. CDR3 length: 17 amino acids. The rearrangement links TRBV7-5 to TRBJ1-5; the D call of TRBD1 is as the table states it, not checked on the DNA. TRBV7-5 is classified as a pseudogene. This TCR was sampled from a woman between 45 and 65 years old who had recovered from COVID-19. Sequenced material: peripheral blood. This CDR3 reads CARSLAWDRVGNQPQHF. CDR3 bases: TGTGCCAGAAGCTTAGCGTGGGACAGGGTCGGCAATCAGCCCCAGCATTTT.